A single sample is the source of the 13 T cell receptor beta chains below, sequenced in a study of blood T cell repertoires in COVID-19. Measured with immunoSEQ multiplex PCR; TCRdb has only the in-frame clones, and not every one. The repertoire holds about 120,000 clones, with approximately 90% as singletons. The specimen was peripheral blood. The receptors originated from a human donor with active COVID-19. The donor label of this sample is uncertain.

CDR3 region: CASREGGAYEQYF. CDR3 bases: TGTGCCAGCAGGGAGGGTGGGGCCTACGAGCAGTACTTC. The chain joins TRBV2 to TRBJ2-7; a possible D gene is TRBD2 (6 bases). CDR3 length: 13 residues. V gave up 6 bases and J gave up 2 bases, with 11 bases separating them. Germline V lookup: CDR1 SNHLY, CDR2 FYNNEI.

This sequence joins TRBV3-1 (or the pseudogene TRBV3-2) and TRBJ2-3, with 8 bases lining up with TRBD1. CDR3 length: 16 residues. J lost 5 bases, V lost 6 bases, and 13 bases had no gene match. From germline, CDR1 is LGHDT and CDR2 YNNKEL (reference sequence). The CDR3 coding sequence is TGTGCCAGCAGTGGACAGGGCCTGTTACGAATAGATACGCAGTATTTT. Amino acids: CASSGQGLLRIDTQYF.

The rearrangement uses TRBV27 and TRBJ2-7; TRBD1 matches 7 bases. The germline V gene has CDR1 MNHEY and CDR2 SMNVEV (reference sequence). The J segment lost 1 base and the V segment lost 6 bases, leaving 6 bases of the junction unmatched. The CDR3 runs 14 residues. CDR3 region: CASSYRDSSYEQYF. In DNA form, the CDR3 reads TGTGCCAGCAGCTACCGGGACAGTTCCTACGAGCAGTACTTC.

This clone was seen a few times. The chain joins TRBV5-4 to TRBJ1-6; the D is unclear. Germline lookup yields CDR1 SGHNT and CDR2 YYREEE (reference sequence). This CDR3 spans 12 amino acids. Trimming left V 4 bases short and J 5 bases short, with 4 bases between. The CDR3 sequence: CASSPNNSPLHF. The CDR3 DNA follows: TGTGCCAGCAGCCCCAATAATTCACCCCTCCACTTT.

This clone was seen just once. This CDR3 reads CASSFNMNTEAFF. The CDR3 DNA is TGTGCCAGCAGTTTTAATATGAACACTGAAGCTTTCTTT. This chain links TRBV28 with TRBJ1-1, with no clear D. Germline values: CDR1 MDHEN, CDR2 SYDVKM. V lost 3 bases and J lost 0, with 5 bases in between. CDR3 length equals 13 residues.

This chain connects TRBV9 to TRBJ1-1; 7 positions match TRBD1. The CDR3 totals 13 residues. Germline V CDR1 and CDR2: SGDLS, YYNGEE. V shed 4 bases, J shed 3 bases, and the junction held 3 bases outside the gene matches. CDR3 DNA sequence: TGTGCCAGCAGCCAAACAGGGGACACTGAAGCTTTCTTT. This gives the protein CASSQTGDTEAFF.

This clone was detected only a few times. The DNA of the CDR3 is TGTGCCAGCAGTGAACAACAGGGGACTGAAGCTTTCTTT. Translated, it gives CASSEQQGTEAFF. The rearrangement uses TRBV6-1 and TRBJ1-1; 7 bases are shared with TRBD1. Looked up from germline, CDR1 is MNHNS and CDR2 is SASEGT. Unmatched junction bases numbered 2, after V lost 2 bases and J lost 5 bases. The CDR3 is 13 residues long.

J is TRBJ1-5 and V is TRBV6-5; D is unresolved. V was trimmed by 8 bases and J by 5 bases, leaving 10 bases between them. The germline V gene encodes CDR1 MNHEY and CDR2 SVGAGI. CDR3 length equals 12 residues. The CDR3, as DNA: TGTGCCAGCGGGAGGGAAGATCAGCCCCAGCATTTT. Translation gives CASGREDQPQHF.

The V call is TRBV29-1, the J call TRBJ2-2; 9 bases align to TRBD1. The CDR3 totals 16 residues. CDR1 is SQVTM and CDR2 is ANQGSEA in the germline V gene. V lost 0 bases, J lost 6 bases, and 8 bases stayed unmatched. CDR3 DNA sequence: TGCAGCGTTGAAGATAGGCGACAGGGGGACTCCGGGGAGCTGTTTTTT. It encodes CSVEDRRQGDSGELFF.

The chain couples TRBV7-9 to TRBJ2-7; 10 bases map to TRBD1. The CDR3 extends over 16 amino acids. CDR1 SEHNR and CDR2 FQNEAQ come from the germline V gene (reference sequence). V lost 5 bases, J lost 0 bases, and 7 bases stayed unmatched. The CDR3 nucleotides read TGTGCCAGCAGCCCCCGGGGGACAGGGGCCTCCTACGAGCAGTACTTC. Protein sequence: CASSPRGTGASYEQYF.

The V call is TRBV27, the J call TRBJ2-3; D is undetermined. Trimming shortened V by 5 bases and J by 5 bases, and 11 bases separated the two germline ends. CDR1 and CDR2 (germline): MNHEY, SMNVEV (reference sequence). The CDR3 length is 13 residues. CDR3 amino acids: CASSTPKLDTQYF. The CDR3 DNA reads as TGTGCCAGCAGTACCCCAAAGCTAGATACGCAGTATTTT.

The chain carries TRBV13 and TRBJ1-2; tentative D call: TRBD1 (5 bases). Per germline, CDR1 PRHDT and CDR2 FYEKMQ (reference sequence). CDR3 length: 16 residues. Trimming removed 0 bases from V and 2 bases from J, with 13 bases in between. This CDR3 reads CASSLGGWAGNYGYTF. The DNA of the CDR3 is TGTGCCAGCAGCTTAGGGGGGTGGGCAGGGAACTATGGCTACACCTTC.

V gene TRBV19 combines with J gene TRBJ2-1; 9 bases fit TRBD2. Germline lookup yields CDR1 LNHDA and CDR2 SQIVND (reference sequence). With 8 bases clipped from V and 5 bases from J, the junction kept 7 bases outside the gene matches. The CDR3 has 14 amino acids. Here the CDR3 reads CASGWRGGHNEQFF. The CDR3 DNA reads as TGTGCCAGTGGTTGGCGGGGGGGCCACAATGAGCAGTTCTTC.